The source of this TCR beta chain is a study of blood T cells in healthy people across ages. Then a second PCR, running roughly 7 to 11 cycles, was carried out with a sample-barcoded 5' primer and a J-beta primer mix. TCRdb re-analysed the 5' RACE reads in MiXCR, keeping a single row per CDR3 protein. Of some 710,000 distinct CDR3 sequences in the sample, about 20% are singletons; the top ten hold 20% to 25%. This clonotype was detected only a few times. Its antigen is not identified. Study-wide points: Age advanced and TCR beta diversity per million T cells fell, roughly linearly.

The source of this sequence is a man in his 70s in good health. The sequenced material came from blood.

CDR3 sequence: CASSHGRPTHNEQFF. The CDR3, as DNA: TGTGCCAGCAGCCATGGCCGGCCTACCCACAATGAGCAGTTCTTC. The rearrangement joins TRBV7-7 to TRBJ2-1, with D hard to call. CDR3 length: 15 residues. The V and J ends lost 5 bases and 5 bases respectively, with 16 bases between them. Germline loops: CDR1 SSHAT, CDR2 FNYEAQ (reference sequence). The full variable domain, in which reference TRBV7-7 and TRBJ2-1 provide the parts outside the CDR3, is GAGVSQSPRYKVTKRGQDVTLRCDPISSHATLYWYQQALGQGPEFLTYFNYEAQPDKSGLPSDRFSAERPEGSISTLTIQRTEQRDSAMYRCASSHGRPTHNEQFFGPGTRLTVL.